This TCR beta chain was sequenced for a study of CD8+ T cells in alopecia areata. With respect to this clone: Antigen unknown.

As the sequencing template, cDNA was produced by extracting RNA and reverse transcribing it. Using immunoSEQ multiplex PCR, the repertoire was profiled, and TCRdb retains in-frame clones only, with some absent. The table has roughly 200,000 clones, approximately 60% seen once. V dropped 5 bases and J dropped 1 base, with 11 bases sitting between them. Per germline, CDR1 SQVTM and CDR2 ANQGSEA. The CDR3 is 13 residues long. Study-wide findings and caveats: The study found higher clonality in lesional than normal scalp, especially in alopecia totalis/universalis. Many expanded lesional clones stayed in scalp and blood while on tofacitinib. Administration of tofacitinib significantly diminished scalp clonality and expanded CD8+ clones within the top 100.

Treatment: oral pan-JAK inhibitor, 5-10 mg twice daily. The rearrangement joins TRBV29-1 to TRBJ2-5; D is unclear. The clonotype originates from a human donor with alopecia areata. The sample was CD4+ T cells sorted from blood, taken at week 4, from a patient treated with tofacitinib. CDR3 nucleotide sequence: TGCAGCGTTTATGGACCGATCCAAGAGACCCAGTACTTC. Its protein product is CSVYGPIQETQYF.